This passage covers 19 T cell receptor beta chains from one sample sequenced in a study of T cell repertoires in cytomegalovirus infection. TCRdb reprocessed the reads with MiXCR, giving one entry per CDR3 protein. There are around 710,000 distinct CDR3 sequences in the sample; 25% to 35% occur only once, and around 14% lies in the top ten. These receptors' antigens are unknown. The sequenced sample was cultured CD8+ T cells from PBMCs, obtained from culture after CMV antigen stimulation. The receptors derive from a human donor in good health (CMV status not recorded). Some clones in this sample may be carry-over from other donors' samples.

This clonotype was detected ten times or more. The genes are TRBV24-1 and TRBJ2-3, with D perhaps TRBD2 (6 bases). CDR1 KGHDR and CDR2 SFDVKD come from the germline V gene. V gave up 4 bases and J gave up 3 bases, with 16 bases separating them. The CDR3 sequence is 16 residues long. CDR3 sequence: CATSDLHKEGTDTQYF. Here the CDR3 DNA reads TGTGCCACCAGTGACCTCCACAAGGAGGGGACAGATACGCAGTATTTT.

This chain connects TRBV7-9 to TRBJ2-4; 8 bases are shared with TRBD1. Germline loops: CDR1 SEHNR, CDR2 FQNEAQ (reference sequence). Trimming cost V 5 bases and J 1 base; bases outside gene matches: 7. The CDR3 is made up of 16 amino acids. The CDR3: CASSPRTGTAKNIQYF. The CDR3 DNA reads TGTGCCAGCAGCCCCCGGACAGGGACGGCCAAAAACATTCAGTACTTC. Complete variable domain (other parts from reference TRBV7-9 and TRBJ2-4): DTGVSQNPRHKITKRGQNVTFRCDPISEHNRLYWYRQTLGQGPEFLTYFQNEAQLEKSRLLSDRFSAERPKGSFSTLEIQRTEQGDSAMYLCASSPRTGTAKNIQYFGAGTRLSVL.

The chain has TRBV7-6 and TRBJ1-2; 10 bases line up with TRBD1. The ends lost 5 bases at V and 12 bases at J; junction bases unmatched: 6. The CDR3 extends over 12 amino acids. Germline CDR1 is SGHVS and CDR2 is FNYEAQ. The CDR3 region has the DNA TGTGCCAGCAGCGGGGACAGGGGAGAGAACACCTTC. This translates into CASSGDRGENTF. The full variable domain, its missing parts supplied by reference TRBV7-6 and TRBJ1-2, is GAGVSQSPRYKVTKRGQDVALRCDPISGHVSLYWYRQALGQGPEFLTYFNYEAQQDKSGLPNDRFSAERPEGSISTLTIQRTEQRDSAMYRCASSGDRGENTFGSGTRLTVV.

The chain carries TRBV6-2 or TRBV6-3 and TRBJ2-7, with D perhaps matching TRBD1 or TRBD2 (5 bases each). The CDR3 contains 12 residues. Germline V gene data show CDR1 as MNHEY and CDR2 as SVGEGT. V gave up 6 bases and J gave up 4 bases, with 10 bases separating them. The CDR3 reads CASRGDRYEQYV. DNA for the CDR3: TGTGCCAGCAGGGGGGACCGTTACGAGCAGTACGTC.

This clonotype was counted a few times. The chain joins TRBV27 to TRBJ1-6; no firm D call. Trimming left V 6 bases short and J 9 bases short, with 15 bases between. CDR3 length: 14 amino acids. Per the germline V gene, CDR1 is MNHEY and CDR2 is SMNVEV (reference sequence). CDR3 coding DNA: TGTGCCAGCAGCCTCGTGGGCGCGGGTTCACCCCTCCACTTT. This gives the protein CASSLVGAGSPLHF.

This chain links TRBV27 with TRBJ2-7, with TRBD1 matching over 12 bases. The V segment lost 6 bases and the J segment 0 bases; nucleotides outside the gene matches: 15. The CDR3 is 19 amino acids. The germline V gene has CDR1 MNHEY and CDR2 SMNVEV (reference sequence). The CDR3 coding sequence is TGTGCCAGCAGGGGAGCCCGGGACAGGGGGCCTACTTACTCCTACGAGCAGTACGTC. Encoded protein: CASRGARDRGPTYSYEQYV.

The sample holds many counts of this clonotype. V is TRBV7-8 and J is TRBJ1-6; no clear D gene. V gave up 5 bases and J gave up 9 bases, with 11 bases separating them. This CDR3 comprises 13 residues. Germline CDR1 is SGHVS and CDR2 is FQNEAQ. Here the CDR3 reads CASSPEIVSPLHF. For the CDR3, the DNA is TGTGCCAGCAGCCCTGAGATAGTTTCACCCCTCCACTTT.

Written as DNA, the CDR3 is TGTGCCAGCAGCTTAGCCCGTCGACTAGCGGTGCCAGGGGAGCTGTTTTTT. This encodes CASSLARRLAVPGELFF. The chain joins TRBV11-1 to TRBJ2-2, with 9 bases aligning to TRBD2. The CDR3 spans 17 residues. V was pared by 0 bases and J by 8 bases, with 10 bases of the junction left unmatched. CDR1 is SGHAT and CDR2 is FQDESV in the germline V gene (reference sequence).

Only a few counts were recorded for this clonotype. For the CDR3, the DNA is TGCAGTGCTAGGGACGGACAGGGAACTTACTCCTACGAGCAGTACGTC. Encoded protein: CSARDGQGTYSYEQYV. The V gene is TRBV20-1, the J gene TRBJ2-7; 8 bases are a match to TRBD1. J gave up 0 bases and V 3 bases, and 10 bases lay outside the gene matches. This CDR3 contains 16 residues. Per the germline V gene, CDR1 is DFQATT and CDR2 is SNEGSKA (reference sequence).

There are many counts of this clonotype. This chain links TRBV7-6 with TRBJ1-6; 8 bases line up with TRBD1. V shed 5 bases and J 7 bases; nucleotides not matched to a gene: 7. In germline, CDR1 is SGHVS, CDR2 FNYEAQ. This CDR3 contains 15 residues. Here the CDR3 DNA reads TGTGCCAGCAGCCCCGGACAGGGAAGCAATTCACCCCTCCACTTT. Translating gives CASSPGQGSNSPLHF.

The rearrangement uses TRBV2 and TRBJ2-1; the match to TRBD1 covers 9 bases. Germline V gene data show CDR1 as SNHLY and CDR2 as FYNNEI. This CDR3 spans 13 amino acids. The V gene end was trimmed by 11 bases and the J gene end by 4 bases; junction bases not matched to a gene: 6. The CDR3 loop is CAVTGQGYNEQFF. Here the CDR3 DNA reads TGTGCCGTCACGGGACAGGGATACAATGAGCAGTTCTTC.

The chain is built from TRBV12-3 or TRBV12-4 and TRBJ2-2; D gene ambiguous. Trimming removed 10 bases from V and 1 base from J, with 16 bases in between. The CDR3 is 15 residues long. Here the CDR3 reads CAISRRQLNTGELFF. The CDR3 DNA is TGTGCCATTTCTAGGCGGCAGCTGAACACCGGGGAGCTGTTTTTT.

The chain recombines TRBV12-3 or TRBV12-4 with TRBJ1-1; no reliable D call. The CDR3 totals 15 residues. Trimming stripped 3 bases from V and 1 base from J, with 12 bases between. The CDR3 loop is CASSFLGMGNTEAFF. In DNA, the CDR3 is TGTGCCAGCAGTTTTTTGGGGATGGGGAACACTGAAGCTTTCTTT.

A note on this clonotype: A much larger clone lies one base from this, so it may be a read error. The chain uses TRBV14 and TRBJ2-1; 7 positions agree with TRBD1. Germline V lookup: CDR1 SGHDN, CDR2 FVKESK. V lost 4 bases and J lost 6; bases outside the gene matches: 3. This CDR3 is 13 amino acids long. The CDR3 here is CASSPGTANEQFF. Written as DNA, the CDR3 is TGTGCCAGCAGCCCCGGGACAGCCAATGAGCAGTTCTTC. Combining the CDR3 with reference TRBV14 and TRBJ2-1 gives the whole variable domain EAGVTQFPSHSVIEKGQTVTLRCDPISGHDNLYWYRRVMGKEIKFLLHFVKESKQDESGMPNNRFLAERTGGTYSTLKVQPAELEDSGVYFCASSPGTANEQFFGPGTRLTVL.

This clonotype was seen once. The V gene is TRBV19, the J gene TRBJ1-2, with 9 nucleotides matching TRBD1. This CDR3 is built from 11 residues. Trimming cost V 9 bases and J 8 bases; bases outside gene matches: 4. CDR1 and CDR2 (germline): LNHDA, SQIVND (reference sequence). The CDR3: CASTGGSGYTF. For the CDR3, the DNA is TGTGCCAGCACAGGGGGCAGCGGCTACACCTTC.

The DNA of the CDR3 is TGTGCCACCAGAGGACAGGGGCTAGGGGAGACCCAGTACTTC. Translated: CATRGQGLGETQYF. The chain employs TRBV6-5 and TRBJ2-5, with 9 bases aligning to TRBD1. With 10 bases clipped from V and 5 bases from J, the junction kept 11 bases outside the gene matches. The CDR3 has 14 residues. Germline V gene sequence: CDR1 MNHEY, CDR2 SVGAGI.

A remark on this clonotype: Possible read error: a much larger clone is one base away. V is TRBV6-5 and J is TRBJ2-2; D gene uncertain. Germline-derived CDR1 and CDR2 are MNHEY and SVGAGI. Trimming removed 0 bases from V and 0 bases from J, with 8 bases in between. The CDR3 spans 16 residues. DNA for the CDR3: TGTGCCAGCAGTTACTCGACAAGGTCGAACACCGGGGAGCTGTTTTTT. This sequence encodes CASSYSTRSNTGELFF.

A few counts support this clonotype. This rearrangement joins TRBV7-8 to TRBJ1-1; no reliable D call. V lost 1 base and J lost 5, with 11 bases in between. There are 14 residues in the CDR3. Germline loops: CDR1 SGHVS, CDR2 FQNEAQ. CDR3 protein: CASSLVLHRTEAFF. CDR3 coding DNA: TGTGCCAGCAGCTTAGTACTGCATAGGACTGAAGCTTTCTTT. The variable domain in full, completed from reference TRBV7-8 and TRBJ1-1, reads GAGVSQSPRYKVAKRGQDVALRCDPISGHVSLFWYQQALGQGPEFLTYFQNEAQLDKSGLPSDRFFAERPEGSVSTLKIQRTQQEDSAVYLCASSLVLHRTEAFFGQGTRLTVV.

This clonotype appeared once. This chain joins TRBV7-4 and TRBJ2-4; the D gene is possibly TRBD1 (5 bases). CDR1 and CDR2 from the germline V gene are SGHVT and SQSDAQ. This CDR3 contains 11 residues. Deletions cut 11 bases from V and 4 bases from J, with 9 bases between. The CDR3 DNA reads as TGTGCCGTCAGGGTTAAAAACATTCAGTACTTC. Translating gives CAVRVKNIQYF.